This entry concerns a single TCR beta chain. Which antigen it targets is not known. No base quality values were provided; no much bigger clone lies one nucleotide off. The data derive from a study of T cells in tuberculosis (dated by TCRdb to between 2017 and 2018). In terms of the full investigation: To characterize T cells specific for the mycobacterial lipid antigen glucose monomycolate (GMM), the study used CD1B tetramers together with high-throughput TCR immunosequencing. With over 8 people per group, a South African clinical cohort compared IGRA-negative adolescents, IGRA-positive adolescents with latent tuberculosis, and adults with active tuberculosis.

The CDR3 holds 15 amino acids from the cysteine to the phenylalanine. The CDR3 DNA has 45 bases and is translated from base 1. CDR1 MGHRA and CDR2 YSYEKL are derived from the germline V gene. Cut back by 2 bases and 1 base, the V and J ends lie 11 bases apart. TCR libraries were generated with the immunoSEQ multiplex PCR assay, using TCR-beta and/or TCR-alpha/delta assays for each sample. The amplified TCR libraries were sequenced on the Illumina high-throughput platform. In the source study's methods: Clustering and dimensionality reduction relied on pairwise TCRdist distances among GMM-specific receptors from T cells that were either sorted ex vivo or expanded in vitro. Each clinical repertoire was assigned a mean NN-distance score, defined as the average TCRdist to the nearest 10% of tetramer-positive reference sequences. GEM TCR motif frequency was computed as the fraction of unique TCRs matching known GEM sequences by V/J usage and CDR3 length. Linear discriminant analysis with leave-one-out cross-validation, implemented in scikit-learn, was used to classify active tuberculosis. What TCRdb holds here is the immuneACCESS table cut down to in-frame rearrangements. Part of the clones is not present; checked against another copy, under half of the missing clones reflect an unresolved V gene, and the others are unexplained. The V and J calls and the clone size are those of that table, but D and trimming were determined from the DNA. Across this sample there are 45,000 or so clones, with about 96% seen only once. The top ten clones comprise 7% to 9% of the sample.

The study at large found these results: Clinical samples were chosen by availability of cryopreserved specimens, and active tuberculosis cases were adults while controls were adolescents. Smaller mean NN-distances to GMM-specific TCRs were observed in active tuberculosis TCR-alpha repertoires than in IGRA-negative controls, suggesting clonal expansion of GMM-specific TCRs. An accuracy of 87% (AUROC around 0.87) was reached by a classifier using the diverse GMM-specific repertoire, compared with 70% to 75% accuracy when GEM motif frequencies were used. Smaller NN-distances were partly driven by shorter CDR3-alpha lengths in active tuberculosis patients, and statistical significance was not reached for the TCR-beta difference.

At study entry, adolescents were screened for latent tuberculosis infection by tuberculin skin test and QuantiFERON-TB GOLD In-Tube IGRA. Immunosequencing of unsorted cryopreserved PBMC covered, on average, around 99,000 T cells per clinical donor. Eleven high schools in the Worcester region of the Western Cape, South Africa, served as enrollment sites for adolescents aged 12 to 18 years. Around 10 adolescents infected with M. tuberculosis and around 10 uninfected adolescents were chosen and matched for age and sex. For the adolescents, PBMC were isolated by density centrifugation from freshly drawn heparinized blood and then cryopreserved.

The V and J genes are TRBV4-1 and TRBJ1-1; too little of a D gene remains to name it. The receptor's source is a donor between 10 and 35 years old with latent tuberculosis or without tuberculosis infection. The sample consisted of PBMCs. The DNA sequence is given as TGCGCCAGCAGCCAACCGTGGGCCGGGAACACTGAAGCTTTCTTT. Its protein reads: CASSQPWAGNTEAFF.